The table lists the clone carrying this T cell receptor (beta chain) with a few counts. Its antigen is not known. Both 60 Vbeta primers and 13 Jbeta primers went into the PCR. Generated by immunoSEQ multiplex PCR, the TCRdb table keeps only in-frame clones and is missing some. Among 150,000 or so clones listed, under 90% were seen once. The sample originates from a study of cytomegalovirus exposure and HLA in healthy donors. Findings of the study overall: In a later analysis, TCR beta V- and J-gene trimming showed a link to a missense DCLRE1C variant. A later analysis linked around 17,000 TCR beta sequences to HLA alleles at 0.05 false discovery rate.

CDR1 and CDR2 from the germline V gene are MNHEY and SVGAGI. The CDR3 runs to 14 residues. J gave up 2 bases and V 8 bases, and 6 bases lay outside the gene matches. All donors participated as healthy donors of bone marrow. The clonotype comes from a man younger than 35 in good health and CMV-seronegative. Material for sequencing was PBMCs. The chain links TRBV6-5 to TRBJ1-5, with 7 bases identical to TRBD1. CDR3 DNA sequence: TGTGCCAGCTCCAGGGGGATGGGCAATCAGCCCCAGCATTTT. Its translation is CASSRGMGNQPQHF.